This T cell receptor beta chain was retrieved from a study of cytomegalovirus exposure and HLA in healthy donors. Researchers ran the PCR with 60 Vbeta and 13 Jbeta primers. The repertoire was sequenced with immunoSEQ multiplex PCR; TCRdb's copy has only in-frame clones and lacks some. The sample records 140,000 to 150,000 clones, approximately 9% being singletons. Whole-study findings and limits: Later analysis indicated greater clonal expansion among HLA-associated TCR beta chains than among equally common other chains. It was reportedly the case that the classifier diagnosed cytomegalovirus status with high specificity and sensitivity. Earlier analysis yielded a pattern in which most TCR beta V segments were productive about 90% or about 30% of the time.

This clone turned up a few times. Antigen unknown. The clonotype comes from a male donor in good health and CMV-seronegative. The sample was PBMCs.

CDR3 coding DNA: TGCAGCGTTGAATCCCCGGGACTAGCTTCCTACGAGCAGTACTTC. Translating gives CSVESPGLASYEQYF. The chain couples TRBV29-1 to TRBJ2-7, with 9 bases aligning to TRBD2. Trimming removed 2 bases from V and 1 base from J; junction bases left unmatched: 6. Per the germline V gene, CDR1 is SQVTM and CDR2 is ANQGSEA. This CDR3 region has 15 residues.